The present T cell receptor (beta chain) was sequenced within a study of shared clonotypes between healthy human individuals. The V and J ends lost 2 bases and 6 bases respectively, with 11 bases between them. CDR1 is MNHEY and CDR2 is SVGAGI in the germline V gene. CDR3 size: 13 residues. Measured with immunoSEQ multiplex PCR; TCRdb has only the in-frame clones, and not every one. The sample carries just over 95,000 clones, 67% recorded once. The receptor was derived from a man aged 25 to 45 in good health. V and J are TRBV6-5 and TRBJ2-7; D is perhaps TRBD2 (5 bases). Sequenced material: memory CD8+ T cells sorted from blood. Subset of the sample: CD45RO+ cells pooled with CCR7-negative TemRA cells. Here the CDR3 reads CASSYAGGLEQYF. Here the CDR3 DNA reads TGTGCCAGCAGTTACGCGGGTGGGCTCGAGCAGTACTTC.